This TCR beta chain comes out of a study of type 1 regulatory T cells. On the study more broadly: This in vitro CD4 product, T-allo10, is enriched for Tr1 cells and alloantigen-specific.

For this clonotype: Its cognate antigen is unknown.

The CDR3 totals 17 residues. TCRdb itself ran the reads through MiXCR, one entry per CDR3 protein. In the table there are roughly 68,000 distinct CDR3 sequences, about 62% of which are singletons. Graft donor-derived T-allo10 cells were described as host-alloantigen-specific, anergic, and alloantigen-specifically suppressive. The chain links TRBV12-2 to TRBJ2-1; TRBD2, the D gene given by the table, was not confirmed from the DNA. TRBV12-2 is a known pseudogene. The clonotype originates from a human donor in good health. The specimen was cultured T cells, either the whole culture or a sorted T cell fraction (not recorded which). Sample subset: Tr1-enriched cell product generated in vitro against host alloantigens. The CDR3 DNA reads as TGTGCAAGTCGACCCCCGGGGCTGGAGGGCCGGTACAATGAGCAGTTCTTC. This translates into CASRPPGLEGRYNEQFF.